This TCR beta chain emerged from a study of Ad26.COV2.S vaccination and SARS-CoV-2 variants (dated by TCRdb to the early 2020s). Concerning the study at large: Vaccine-arm donors were drawn from COV1001, a multicentre, randomized, double-blind, placebo-controlled phase I-IIa trial of Ad26.COV2.S in healthy adults. Trial participants were randomized into five groups of five, in which low-dose or high-dose Ad26.COV2.S was given once or twice, or placebo was given on both occasions. Throughout the experiments and outcome assessment, investigators stayed blinded to trial group allocation. The TCR-sequenced set comprised about 32 samples: some 20 Ad26.COV2.S vaccine recipients, 5 placebo recipients and 8 SARS-CoV-2 convalescent individuals. Ad26.COV2.S was administered intramuscularly at 5 x 10^10 or 1 x 10^11 viral particles, either as a single shot or as two shots given 56 days apart. Sequencing of the TCRbeta repertoire served to evaluate the specificity and breadth of SARS-CoV-2-reactive T cell receptors following Ad26.COV2.S vaccination. Points the paper makes about the study in general: Vaccine and placebo recipients had comparable non-spike TCR breadth, which fits with the vaccine containing only spike. The authors noted that the TCR breadth and depth analyses may have underestimated total T cell responses. Spike-specific TCR breadth was higher in Ad26.COV2.S recipients than in placebo recipients (P = 0.0014). After vaccination, spike-specific CD8+ and CD4+ T cell responses were reported to show substantial breadth. The study was not powered for comparison of responses between vaccine doses or regimens.

What this sample's treatment or condition label stands for: roughly 20 received Ad26.COV2.S at low or high dose, single or two shots; about 5 received placebo; per-sample allocation not given. For vaccine and placebo recipients, the sequenced repertoires came from samples collected on day 63 after the first injection. Cohort 1b enrolled some 25 adults aged 18-55 years at a single site in Boston, USA, between 29 July and 7 August 2020. Ad26.COV2.S was a replication-incompetent adenovirus type 26 vector expressing a prefusion-stabilized SARS-CoV-2 spike protein from the original Wuhan strain. Regarding this clone: There is no known antigen for this receptor. Base-call qualities are not available, and no considerably larger clone is one nucleotide away.

The immunoSEQ Assay was the method used to sequence TCRbeta CDR3 regions. After extraction, genomic DNA underwent amplification by bias-controlled multiplex PCR, followed by high-throughput sequencing. The published analysis was carried out like this. Collapsing and filtering of sequences were performed to quantify the absolute abundance of each unique TCRbeta CDR3 region. Usable DNA was measured by amplifying reference genes present in all nucleated cells, and TCRbeta template counts were normalized to that usable DNA to estimate T cell fraction. Repertoire TCRs were annotated as SARS-CoV-2-specific when V gene, CDR3 amino acid sequence and J gene were exactly matched to a known reactive TCR set. MIRA supplied the reference SARS-CoV-2 TCR set, which was filtered for enrichment in COVID-19-positive ImmuneCODE repertoires so that public or cross-reactive TCRs were removed. Based on the MIRA antigens, annotated TCRs were further analysed at the level of specific ORF or position within ORF. Breadth was defined as the number of annotated unique rearrangements divided by the total number of unique productive rearrangements, and depth was defined as the summed frequency of the annotated unique rearrangements. Group comparisons of TCR breadth used two-sided Wilcoxon rank-sum tests. TCRdb mirrors the immuneACCESS table, restricted to in-frame sequences. Some clones are absent from its copies; in checked studies, under half trace to an unresolved V gene, and the reason for the others is unknown. V, J and clone size are taken as reported in that table, and D and trimming were inferred from the DNA itself. Here the sample has 360,000 or so clones; approximately 90% occur a single time. The ten biggest clones cover 1.5% to 2% of the sample.

The origin of this receptor is a person between 18 and 65 years old who received the Ad26.COV2.S COVID-19 vaccine or a placebo. The sample in question was peripheral blood, obtained in a trial of Ad26.COV2.S vaccine versus placebo.

This receptor carries the CDR3 CASSRTALEGYNEQFF. Here is the DNA: TGCGCCAGCAGTCGGACAGCCCTTGAAGGCTACAATGAGCAGTTCTTC. The chain employs TRBV5-1 and TRBJ2-1, with TRBD1 perhaps the D gene, on 6 matching bases. Deletion took 5 bases off V and 3 bases off J, with a span of 18 bases between the germline ends. For CDR1 and CDR2, the germline V gene lists SGHRS and YFSETQ. The CDR3 covers 16 residues, taking in both the cysteine and the phenylalanine. Only the CDR3 DNA stays, 48 bases, in frame from base 1.